The 6 T cell receptor beta chains given below trace back to one sample, sequenced in a study of CD8 T cells in ankylosing spondylitis. Study-level findings and limits: A TCR beta motif made of fewer than ten highly homologous variants seemed typical of ankylosing spondylitis blood.

In TCRdb, the 5' RACE reads were re-called with MiXCR into one record per CDR3 protein. Of more than 300,000 distinct CDR3 sequences listed, around 8% were seen once; the top ten hold less than 15%. Their recognized antigens are unknown. Source material: blood, either unsorted or a sorted T cell fraction (not recorded which). These receptors were taken from a male donor with ankylosing spondylitis.

Here the CDR3 reads CATSDQGRARGYTF. CDR3 bases: TGTGCCACCAGTGATCAAGGACGGGCGCGTGGCTACACCTTC. The chain has TRBV24-1 and TRBJ1-2; D remains unclear. Deletions cut 3 bases from V and 7 bases from J, with 14 bases between. CDR1 and CDR2 (germline): KGHDR, SFDVKD. This CDR3 is 14 amino acids long.

This clonotype has at least ten counts. The CDR3, as DNA: TGCGCCAGCAGCTCGGAAGGGGGCGTCTGGAATGAGCAGTTCTTC. Protein product: CASSSEGGVWNEQFF. The V call is TRBV5-1, the J call TRBJ2-1, with 7 bases matching TRBD1. The germline V gene encodes CDR1 SGHRS and CDR2 YFSETQ. The CDR3 is 15 amino acids. V gave up 3 bases and J gave up 7 bases; unmatched junction bases: 10.

The chain couples TRBV7-2 to TRBJ2-1; a possible D gene is TRBD1 (5 bases). This CDR3 comprises 14 residues. Trimming cost V 2 bases and J 7 bases, with 12 bases left between them. Germline CDR1 reads SGHTA; CDR2 reads FQGNSA. The CDR3 is CASSLSQGRNEQFF. Written as DNA, the CDR3 is TGTGCCAGCAGCTTATCGCAGGGTCGGAATGAGCAGTTCTTC.

The sample holds a few counts of this clonotype. This chain joins TRBV6-5 and TRBJ2-3, with 14 bases lining up with TRBD2. V lost 4 bases, J lost 8 bases, and 5 bases stayed unmatched. Germline V gene data show CDR1 as MNHEY and CDR2 as SVGAGI. This CDR3 comprises 15 residues. CDR3 coding DNA: TGTGCCAGCAGTTTGGGACTAGCGGGAGCCGGTACGCAGTATTTT. It encodes CASSLGLAGAGTQYF.

This clonotype was seen a few times. The gene calls are TRBV28 and TRBJ2-1; D ambiguous. The CDR3 runs to 17 residues. Germline CDR1 reads MDHEN; CDR2 reads SYDVKM. The V end was cut by 7 bases, the J end by 6 bases, with 25 bases between. The CDR3 loop reads CASTLNLPAPTFNEQFF. The DNA for the CDR3 is TGTGCCAGCACCCTCAACCTCCCGGCGCCAACCTTCAATGAGCAGTTCTTC. Complete variable domain (other parts from reference TRBV28 and TRBJ2-1): DVKVTQSSRYLVKRTGEKVFLECVQDMDHENMFWYRQDPGLGLRLIYFSYDVKMKEKGDIPEGYSVSREKKERFSLILESASTNQTSMYLCASTLNLPAPTFNEQFFGPGTRLTVL.

V gene TRBV14 combines with J gene TRBJ2-1; D is unresolved. Germline values: CDR1 SGHDN, CDR2 FVKESK. V lost 5 bases, J lost 4 bases, and 12 bases lay in between. The CDR3 consists of 14 residues. CDR3 in amino acids: CASSVLDTYNEQFF. The CDR3 nucleotides read TGTGCCAGCAGCGTACTGGATACATACAATGAGCAGTTCTTC. Looking up the rest from reference TRBV14 and TRBJ2-1 gives the full variable domain: EAGVTQFPSHSVIEKGQTVTLRCDPISGHDNLYWYRRVMGKEIKFLLHFVKESKQDESGMPNNRFLAERTGGTYSTLKVQPAELEDSGVYFCASSVLDTYNEQFFGPGTRLTVL.